The 9 T cell receptor beta chains given below trace back to one sample, sequenced in a study of type 1 regulatory T cells. TCRdb used MiXCR to reprocess the reads, holding one entry per CDR3 protein. The table records about 65,000 distinct CDR3 sequences, nearly 50% of them present only once. Their recognized antigens are unknown. The sequenced sample consisted of cultured non-Tr1 T cells, either the whole culture or a sorted T cell fraction (not recorded which). These receptors were taken from a human donor in good health.

This chain links TRBV6-5 with TRBJ2-1, with D perhaps TRBD1 or TRBD2 (6 bases each). Germline V CDR1 and CDR2: MNHEY, SVGAGI. The length of the CDR3 is 16 residues. V was clipped by 6 bases and J by 3 bases, with 18 bases between them. The DNA for the CDR3 is TGTGCCAGCAGCTCGGGGGCCTTGGGTGGCTACAATGAGCAGTTCTTC. Its translation is CASSSGALGGYNEQFF.

This rearrangement joins TRBV18 to TRBJ1-1; weak D call: TRBD1 (5 bases). The germline V gene encodes CDR1 KGHSH and CDR2 LQKENI. The CDR3 is 13 residues long. Trimming stripped 5 bases from V and 0 bases from J, with 7 bases between. Written as DNA, the CDR3 is TGTGCCAGCTCAGGGGGGTTGAACACTGAAGCTTTCTTT. Translation gives CASSGGLNTEAFF.

The V gene is TRBV20-1, the J gene TRBJ2-1; no definite D call. Germline CDR1 DFQATT, CDR2 SNEGSKA (reference sequence). V lost 1 base and J lost 7, with 11 bases in between. This CDR3 has 13 amino acids. Here the CDR3 reads CSARVQGWNEQFF. CDR3 DNA sequence: TGCAGTGCTAGAGTACAAGGGTGGAATGAGCAGTTCTTC.

This clonotype was detected only a few times. This chain connects TRBV7-9 to TRBJ1-2; D is unresolved. The V end was cut by 1 base, the J end by 6 bases, with 21 bases between. The CDR3 covers 17 residues. Germline V gene data show CDR1 as SEHNR and CDR2 as FQNEAQ (reference sequence). CDR3 nucleotide sequence: TGTGCCAGCAGCTTAGACACCTGGGCCCCACGGCCCCATGGCTACACCTTC. Translated: CASSLDTWAPRPHGYTF. Full variable domain (outside the CDR3, taken from reference TRBV7-9 and TRBJ1-2): DTGVSQNPRHKITKRGQNVTFRCDPISEHNRLYWYRQTLGQGPEFLTYFQNEAQLEKSRLLSDRFSAERPKGSFSTLEIQRTEQGDSAMYLCASSLDTWAPRPHGYTFGSGTRLTVV.

This clonotype appeared a few times. This chain uses TRBV20-1 with TRBJ2-1; D call uncertain. The CDR3 has 17 residues. V lost 1 base and J 0 bases, leaving 16 bases between the germline ends. Germline CDR1 is DFQATT and CDR2 is SNEGSKA (reference sequence). CDR3 DNA sequence: TGCAGTGCTAGAGCATCCAGTTGGGCAGCCTCCTACAATGAGCAGTTCTTC. It yields the protein CSARASSWAASYNEQFF.

The CDR3 sequence: CASSFRETQYF. CDR3 DNA: TGTGCCAGCAGCTTCCGGGAGACCCAGTACTTC. The V gene is TRBV6-2 or TRBV6-3, the J gene TRBJ2-5; D call uncertain. From germline, CDR1 is MNHEY and CDR2 SVGEGT. The CDR3 has 11 amino acids. The germline V and J ends were trimmed by 6 bases and 5 bases, with 7 bases remaining between them.

In this sample, this clonotype turned up a few times. A read error is possible here, since a much larger clone lies one base away. The chain links TRBV5-1 to TRBJ1-1; D is possibly TRBD1 (5 bases). The CDR3 has 14 amino acids. The V gene lost 0 bases and the J gene lost 3 bases, with 9 bases spanning the gap. The V gene's germline CDR1 is SGHRS and CDR2 YFSETQ. CDR3 nucleotide sequence: TGCGCCAGCAGCTTGGGTGGGGGGGACACTGAAGCTTTCTTT. This sequence encodes CASSLGGGDTEAFF.

The V and J genes are TRBV29-1 and TRBJ1-4; D is uncertain. The CDR3 is 12 residues long. V was cut by 5 bases and J by 5 bases, with 9 bases left in between. The germline V gene has CDR1 SQVTM and CDR2 ANQGSEA. The CDR3 region has the DNA TGCAGCGTTCTCCTACTAAATGAAAAACTGTTTTTT. Amino acid sequence: CSVLLLNEKLFF.

The chain recombines TRBV13 with TRBJ2-1, with TRBD2 matching 14 bases. Trimming cost V 5 bases and J 6 bases; bases outside gene matches: 6. Germline CDR1 and CDR2: PRHDT and FYEKMQ (reference sequence). CDR3 length equals 16 residues. The CDR3: CASSPRLAGGVNEQFF. In nucleotides, the CDR3 is TGTGCCAGCAGCCCCCGACTAGCGGGGGGGGTCAATGAGCAGTTCTTC.